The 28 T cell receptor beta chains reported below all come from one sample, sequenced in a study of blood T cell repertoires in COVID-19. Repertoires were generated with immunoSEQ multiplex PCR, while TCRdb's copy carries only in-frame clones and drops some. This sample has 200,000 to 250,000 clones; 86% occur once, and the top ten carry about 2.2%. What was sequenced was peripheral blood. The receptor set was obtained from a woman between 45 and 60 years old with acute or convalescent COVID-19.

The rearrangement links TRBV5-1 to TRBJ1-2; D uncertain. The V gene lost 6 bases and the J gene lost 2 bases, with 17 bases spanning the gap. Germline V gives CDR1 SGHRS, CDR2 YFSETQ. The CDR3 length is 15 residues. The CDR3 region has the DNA TGCGCCAGCAAACTTGGGGAGAATTCAAACTATGGCTACACCTTC. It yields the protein CASKLGENSNYGYTF.

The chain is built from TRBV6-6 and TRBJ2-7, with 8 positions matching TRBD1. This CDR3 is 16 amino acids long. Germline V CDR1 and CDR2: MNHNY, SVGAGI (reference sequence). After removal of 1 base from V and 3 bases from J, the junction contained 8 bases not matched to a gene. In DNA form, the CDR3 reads TGTGCCAGCAGTTACTACCGACAGGGGCCCTACTACGAGCAGTACTTC. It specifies CASSYYRQGPYYEQYF.

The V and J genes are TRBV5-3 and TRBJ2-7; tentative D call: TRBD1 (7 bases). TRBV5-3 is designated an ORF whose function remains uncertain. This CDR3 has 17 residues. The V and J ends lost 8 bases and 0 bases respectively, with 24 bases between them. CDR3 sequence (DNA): TGTGCCAGTCCTCACGAGGGGGAGGACAGGAGCTCCTACGAGCAGTACTTC. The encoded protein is CASPHEGEDRSSYEQYF.

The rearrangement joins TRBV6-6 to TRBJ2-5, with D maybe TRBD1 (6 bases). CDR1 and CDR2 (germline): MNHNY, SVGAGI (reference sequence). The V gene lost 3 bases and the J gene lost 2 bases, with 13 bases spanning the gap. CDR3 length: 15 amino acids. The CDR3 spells CASSYLGQYQETQYF. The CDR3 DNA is TGTGCCAGCAGTTATCTTGGACAGTATCAAGAGACCCAGTACTTC.

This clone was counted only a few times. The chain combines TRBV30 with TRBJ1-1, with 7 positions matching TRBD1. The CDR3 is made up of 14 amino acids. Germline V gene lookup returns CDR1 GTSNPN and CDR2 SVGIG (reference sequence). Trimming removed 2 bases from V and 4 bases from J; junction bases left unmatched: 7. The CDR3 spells CAWSKNRGGTEAFF. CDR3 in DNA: TGTGCCTGGAGTAAAAACAGGGGAGGCACTGAAGCTTTCTTT.

The CDR3 here is CASSPQVARTRNEQFF. In DNA, the CDR3 is TGTGCCAGCAGCCCCCAGGTGGCTAGGACTCGCAATGAGCAGTTCTTC. This chain links TRBV9 with TRBJ2-1; weak D call: TRBD2 (5 bases). V lost 4 bases and J lost 6, with 20 bases in between. CDR1 is SGDLS, CDR2 YYNGEE, per germline. The CDR3 has 16 amino acids.

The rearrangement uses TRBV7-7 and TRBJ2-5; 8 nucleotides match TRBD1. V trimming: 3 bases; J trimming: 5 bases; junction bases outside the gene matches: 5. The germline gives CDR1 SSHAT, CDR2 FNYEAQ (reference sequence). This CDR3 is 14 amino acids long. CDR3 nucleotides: TGTGCCAGCAGCTTGCAGGGGGCGGCGGAGACCCAGTACTTC. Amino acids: CASSLQGAAETQYF.

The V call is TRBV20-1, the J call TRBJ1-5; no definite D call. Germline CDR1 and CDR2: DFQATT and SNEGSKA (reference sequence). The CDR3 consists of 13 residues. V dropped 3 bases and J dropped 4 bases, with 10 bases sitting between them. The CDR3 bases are TGCAGTGCTAGTTTCGGGAGTAATCAGCCCCAGCATTTT. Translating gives CSASFGSNQPQHF.

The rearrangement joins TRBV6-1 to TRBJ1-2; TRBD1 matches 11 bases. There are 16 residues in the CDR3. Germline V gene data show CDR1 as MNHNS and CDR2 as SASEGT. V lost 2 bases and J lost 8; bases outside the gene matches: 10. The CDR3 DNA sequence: TGTGCCAGCAGTGAAACTCCGGACAGGGGGCTTTTAGGCTACACCTTC. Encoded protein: CASSETPDRGLLGYTF.

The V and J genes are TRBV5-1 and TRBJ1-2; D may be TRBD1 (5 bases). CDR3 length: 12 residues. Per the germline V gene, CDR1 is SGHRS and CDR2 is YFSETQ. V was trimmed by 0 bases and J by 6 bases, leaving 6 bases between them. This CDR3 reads CASSLAGNGYTF. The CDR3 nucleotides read TGCGCCAGCAGCTTGGCAGGGAATGGCTACACCTTC.

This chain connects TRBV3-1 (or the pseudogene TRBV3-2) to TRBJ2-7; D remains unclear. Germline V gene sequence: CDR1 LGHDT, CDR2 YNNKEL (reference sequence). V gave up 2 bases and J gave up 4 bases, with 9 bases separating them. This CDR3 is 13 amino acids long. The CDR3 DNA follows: TGTGCCAGCAGCCAATTGGGCAGTTACGAGCAGTACTTC. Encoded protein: CASSQLGSYEQYF.

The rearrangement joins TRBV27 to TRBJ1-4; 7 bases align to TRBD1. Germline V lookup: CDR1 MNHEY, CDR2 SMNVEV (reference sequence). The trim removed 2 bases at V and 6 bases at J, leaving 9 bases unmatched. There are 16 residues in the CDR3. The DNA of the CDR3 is TGTGCCAGCAGTTTAACAGGGGCCCGGGGGTATGAAAAACTGTTTTTT. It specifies CASSLTGARGYEKLFF.

The CDR3 sequence is CASSIRRVHQPQHF. The CDR3 coding sequence is TGTGCCAGTAGTATTAGGAGGGTGCATCAGCCCCAGCATTTT. This chain connects TRBV19 to TRBJ1-5; D not certain. Trimming shortened V by 3 bases and J by 5 bases, and 11 bases separated the two germline ends. This CDR3 region has 14 residues. CDR1 and CDR2 from the germline V gene are LNHDA and SQIVND (reference sequence).

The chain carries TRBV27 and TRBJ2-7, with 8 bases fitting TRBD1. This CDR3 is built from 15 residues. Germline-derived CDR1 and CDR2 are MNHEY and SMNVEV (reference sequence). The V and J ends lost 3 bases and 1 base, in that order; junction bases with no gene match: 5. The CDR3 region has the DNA TGTGCCAGCAGTTTTGGGTGGACAGGGTCCTACGAGCAGTACTTC. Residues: CASSFGWTGSYEQYF.

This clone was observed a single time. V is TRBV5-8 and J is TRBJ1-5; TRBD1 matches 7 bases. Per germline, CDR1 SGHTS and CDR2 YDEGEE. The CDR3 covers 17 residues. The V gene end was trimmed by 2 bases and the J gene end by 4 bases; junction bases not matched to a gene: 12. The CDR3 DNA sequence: TGTGCCAGCAGCTTCGGGACAGCCCAAACGGTTAATCAGCCCCAGCATTTT. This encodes CASSFGTAQTVNQPQHF.

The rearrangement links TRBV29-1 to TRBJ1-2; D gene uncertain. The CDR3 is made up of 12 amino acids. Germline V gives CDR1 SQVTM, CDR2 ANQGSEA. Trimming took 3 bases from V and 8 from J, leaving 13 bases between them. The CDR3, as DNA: TGCAGCGTTGATCGGGTCCCGGGGGGCTACACCTTC. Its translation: CSVDRVPGGYTF.

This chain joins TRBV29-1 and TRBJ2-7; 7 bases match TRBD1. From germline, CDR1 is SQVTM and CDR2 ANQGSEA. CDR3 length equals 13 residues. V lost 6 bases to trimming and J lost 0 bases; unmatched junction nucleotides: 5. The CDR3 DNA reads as TGCAGCGTGACTACAGGGGCCTCCTACGAGCAGTACTTC. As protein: CSVTTGASYEQYF.

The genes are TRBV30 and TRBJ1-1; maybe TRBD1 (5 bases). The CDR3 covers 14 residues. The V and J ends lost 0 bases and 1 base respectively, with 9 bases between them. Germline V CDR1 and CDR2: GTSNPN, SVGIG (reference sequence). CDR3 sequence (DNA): TGTGCCTGGAGTGTCGGGGGGGGGAACACTGAAGCTTTCTTT. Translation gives CAWSVGGGNTEAFF.

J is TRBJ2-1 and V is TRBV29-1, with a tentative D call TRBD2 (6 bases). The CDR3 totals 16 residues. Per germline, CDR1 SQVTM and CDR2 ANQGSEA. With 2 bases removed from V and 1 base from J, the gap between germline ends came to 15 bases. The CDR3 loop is CSVELGGSSSYNEQFF. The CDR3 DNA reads TGCAGCGTTGAATTGGGGGGATCATCGTCCTACAATGAGCAGTTCTTC.

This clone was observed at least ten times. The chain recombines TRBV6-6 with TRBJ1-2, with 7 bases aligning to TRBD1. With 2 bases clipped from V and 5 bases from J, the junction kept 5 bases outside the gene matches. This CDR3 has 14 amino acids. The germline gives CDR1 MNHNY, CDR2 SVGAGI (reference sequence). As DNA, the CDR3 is TGTGCCAGCAGTTACACCGACAGGGTGTATGGCTACACCTTC. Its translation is CASSYTDRVYGYTF.

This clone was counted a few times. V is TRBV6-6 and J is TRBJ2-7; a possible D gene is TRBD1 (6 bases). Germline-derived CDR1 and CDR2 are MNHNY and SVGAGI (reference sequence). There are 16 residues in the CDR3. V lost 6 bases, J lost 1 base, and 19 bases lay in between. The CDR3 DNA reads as TGTGCCAGCAGCCGCCCCGGACAGTCTAATTCCTACGAGCAGTACTTC. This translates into CASSRPGQSNSYEQYF.

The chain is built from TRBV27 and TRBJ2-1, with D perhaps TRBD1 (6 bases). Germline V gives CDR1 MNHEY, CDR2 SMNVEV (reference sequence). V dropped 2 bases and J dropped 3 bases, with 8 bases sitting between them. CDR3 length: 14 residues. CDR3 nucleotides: TGTGCCAGCAGTTTACGGGACAACTACAATGAGCAGTTCTTC. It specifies CASSLRDNYNEQFF.

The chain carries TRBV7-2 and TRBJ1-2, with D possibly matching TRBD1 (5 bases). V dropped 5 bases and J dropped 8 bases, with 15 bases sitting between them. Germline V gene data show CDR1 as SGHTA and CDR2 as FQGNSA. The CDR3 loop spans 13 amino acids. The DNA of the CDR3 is TGTGCCAGCAGCCCGGGACTCCCTGGGGGCTACACCTTC. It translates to CASSPGLPGGYTF. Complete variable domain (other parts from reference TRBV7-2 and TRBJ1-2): GAGVSQSPSNKVTEKGKDVELRCDPISGHTALYWYRQSLGQGLEFLIYFQGNSAPDKSGLPSDRFSAERTGGSVSTLTIQRTQQEDSAVYLCASSPGLPGGYTFGSGTRLTVV.

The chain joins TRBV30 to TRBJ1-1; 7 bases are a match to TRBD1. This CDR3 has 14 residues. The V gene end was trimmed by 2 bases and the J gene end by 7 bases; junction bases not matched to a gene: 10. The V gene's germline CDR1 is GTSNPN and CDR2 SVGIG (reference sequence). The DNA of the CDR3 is TGTGCCTGGAGTCTACTACAGGGGCAGGGTGAAGCTTTCTTT. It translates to CAWSLLQGQGEAFF.

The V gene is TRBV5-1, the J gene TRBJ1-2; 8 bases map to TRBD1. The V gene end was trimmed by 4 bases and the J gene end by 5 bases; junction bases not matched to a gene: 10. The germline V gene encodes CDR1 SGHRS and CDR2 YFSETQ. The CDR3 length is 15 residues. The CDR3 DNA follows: TGCGCCAGCAGCCGACCCGGACAGGGTGGGTATGGCTACACCTTC. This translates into CASSRPGQGGYGYTF.

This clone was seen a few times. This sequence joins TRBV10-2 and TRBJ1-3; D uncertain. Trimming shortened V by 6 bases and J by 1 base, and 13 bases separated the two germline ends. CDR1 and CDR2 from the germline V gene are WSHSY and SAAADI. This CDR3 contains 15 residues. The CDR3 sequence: CASSPEATSGNTIYF. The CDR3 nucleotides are TGCGCCAGCAGCCCCGAGGCGACGTCTGGAAACACCATATATTTT.

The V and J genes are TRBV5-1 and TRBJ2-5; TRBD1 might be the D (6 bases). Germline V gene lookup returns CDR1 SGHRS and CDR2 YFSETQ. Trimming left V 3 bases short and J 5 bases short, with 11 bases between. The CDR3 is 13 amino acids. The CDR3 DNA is TGCGCCAGCAGCTGGGGGACATCGGAGACCCAGTACTTC. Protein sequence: CASSWGTSETQYF.

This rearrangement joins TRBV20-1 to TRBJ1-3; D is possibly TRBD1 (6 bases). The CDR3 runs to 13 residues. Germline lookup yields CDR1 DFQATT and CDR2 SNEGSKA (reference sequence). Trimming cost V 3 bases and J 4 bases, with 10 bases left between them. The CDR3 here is CSASKGEGNTIYF. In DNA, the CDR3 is TGCAGTGCTAGTAAGGGGGAAGGAAACACCATATATTTT.